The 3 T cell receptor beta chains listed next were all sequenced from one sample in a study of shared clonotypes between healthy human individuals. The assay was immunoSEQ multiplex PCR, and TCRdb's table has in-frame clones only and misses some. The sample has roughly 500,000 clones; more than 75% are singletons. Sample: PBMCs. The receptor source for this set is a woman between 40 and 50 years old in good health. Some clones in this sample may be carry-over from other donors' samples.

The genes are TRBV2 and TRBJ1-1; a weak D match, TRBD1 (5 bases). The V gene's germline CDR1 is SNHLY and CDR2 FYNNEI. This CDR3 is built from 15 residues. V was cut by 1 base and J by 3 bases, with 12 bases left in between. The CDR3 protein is CASSEETASYTEAFF. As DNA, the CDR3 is TGTGCCAGCAGTGAAGAGACAGCTTCTTACACTGAAGCTTTCTTT. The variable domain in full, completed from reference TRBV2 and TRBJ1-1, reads EPEVTQTPSHQVTQMGQEVILRCVPISNHLYFYWYRQILGQKVEFLVSFYNNEISEKSEIFDDQFSVERPDGSNFTLKIRSTKLEDSAMYFCASSEETASYTEAFFGQGTRLTVV.

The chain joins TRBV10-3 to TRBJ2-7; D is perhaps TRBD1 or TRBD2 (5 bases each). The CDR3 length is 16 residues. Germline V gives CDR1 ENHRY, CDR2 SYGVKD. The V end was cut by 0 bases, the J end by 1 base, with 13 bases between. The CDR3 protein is CAISESGTPGSYEQYF. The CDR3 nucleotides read TGTGCCATCAGTGAGTCGGGGACGCCTGGGTCCTACGAGCAGTACTTC.

CDR3: CASSPGGAYEQYF. The DNA of the CDR3 is TGTGCCAGCAGTCCAGGGGGCGCGTACGAGCAGTACTTC. The V gene is TRBV28, the J gene TRBJ2-7, with 8 bases matching TRBD1. The CDR3 totals 13 residues. Germline CDR1 and CDR2: MDHEN and SYDVKM. V lost 5 bases and J lost 4; bases outside the gene matches: 4.